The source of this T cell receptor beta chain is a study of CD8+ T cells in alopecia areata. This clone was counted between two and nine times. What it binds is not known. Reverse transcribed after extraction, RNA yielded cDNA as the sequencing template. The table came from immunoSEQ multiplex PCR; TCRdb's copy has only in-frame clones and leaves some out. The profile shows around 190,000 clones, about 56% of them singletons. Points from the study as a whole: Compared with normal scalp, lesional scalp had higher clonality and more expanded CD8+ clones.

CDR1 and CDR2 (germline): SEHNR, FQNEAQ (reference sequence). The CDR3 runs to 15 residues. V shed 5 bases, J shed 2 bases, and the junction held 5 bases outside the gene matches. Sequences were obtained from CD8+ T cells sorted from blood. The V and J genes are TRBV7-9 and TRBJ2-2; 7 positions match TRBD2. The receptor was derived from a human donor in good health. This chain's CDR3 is CASSRPGLNTGELFF. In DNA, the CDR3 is TGTGCCAGCAGCCGGCCGGGACTAAACACCGGGGAGCTGTTTTTT.